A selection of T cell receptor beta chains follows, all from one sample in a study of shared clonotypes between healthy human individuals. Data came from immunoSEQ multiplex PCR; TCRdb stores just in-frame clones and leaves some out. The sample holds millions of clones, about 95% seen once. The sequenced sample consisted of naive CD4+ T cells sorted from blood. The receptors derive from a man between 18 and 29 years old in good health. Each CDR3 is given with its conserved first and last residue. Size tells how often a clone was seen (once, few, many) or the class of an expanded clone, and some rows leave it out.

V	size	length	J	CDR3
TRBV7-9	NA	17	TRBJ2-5	CASRPPGLAGLSETQYF
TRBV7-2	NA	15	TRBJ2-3	CASSLVPLGTDTQYF
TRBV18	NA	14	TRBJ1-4	CASSPEARNEKLFF
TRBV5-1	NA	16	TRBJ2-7	CASSLVSGLGIHEQYF
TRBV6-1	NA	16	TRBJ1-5	CASSAAARDSNQPQHF
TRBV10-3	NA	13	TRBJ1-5	CAISGGGMKPQHF
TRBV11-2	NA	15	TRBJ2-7	CASSLEPQRIYEQYF
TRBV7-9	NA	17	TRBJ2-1	CASSPGGWTSVSNEQFF
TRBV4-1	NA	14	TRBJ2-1	CASTPDMGGNEQFF
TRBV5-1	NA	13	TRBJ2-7	CASSFEGYYEQYF
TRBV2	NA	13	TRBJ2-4	CASSGGGQGIQYF
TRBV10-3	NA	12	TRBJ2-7	CAISESGGQQYF
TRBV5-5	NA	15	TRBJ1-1	CASSLYQGANTEAFF
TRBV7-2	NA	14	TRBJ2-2	CASRSDYFTGELFF
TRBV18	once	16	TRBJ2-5	CASSPNKWTGVETQYF
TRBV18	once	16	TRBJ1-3	CASSPNGIIRDNTIYF
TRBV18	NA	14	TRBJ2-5	CASAPPSGRETQYF
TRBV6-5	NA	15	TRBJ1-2	CASSYSAEANYGYTF
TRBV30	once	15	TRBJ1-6	CAWSRTGTGRSPLHF
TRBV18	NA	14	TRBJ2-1	CASSLSLSYNEQFF
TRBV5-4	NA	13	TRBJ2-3	CASSLGRGDTQYF
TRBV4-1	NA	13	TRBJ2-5	CASSQAPGETQYF
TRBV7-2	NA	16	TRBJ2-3	CASSLMGTLRTDTQYF
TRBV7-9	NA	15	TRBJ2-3	CASSLEGTSTDTQYF
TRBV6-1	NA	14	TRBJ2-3	CASSARDSTDTQYF
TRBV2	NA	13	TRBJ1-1	CASSEDQGTEAFF
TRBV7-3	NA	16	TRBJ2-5	CASSPNPGVPVETQYF
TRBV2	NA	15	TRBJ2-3	CASSGLAGGTDTQYF
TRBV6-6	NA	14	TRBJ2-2	CASRPPANTGELFF
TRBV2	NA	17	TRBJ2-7	CASSEALAQPSSYEQYF
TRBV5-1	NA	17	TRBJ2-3	CASSLEGTSGTRDTQYF
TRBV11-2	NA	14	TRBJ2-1	CASSPGSPPHEQFF
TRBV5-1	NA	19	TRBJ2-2	CASSFPLGQGTANTGELFF
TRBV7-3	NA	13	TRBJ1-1	CASSPGGDTEAFF
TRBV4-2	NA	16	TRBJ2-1	CASSQDGGRLGDEQFF
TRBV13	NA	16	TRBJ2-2	CASSIGLAGNTGELFF
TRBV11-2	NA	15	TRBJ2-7	CASSLLGGQAYEQYF
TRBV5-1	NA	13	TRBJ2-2	CASSQGNTGELFF
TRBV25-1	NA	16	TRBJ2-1	CASTRGTSGTYNEQFF
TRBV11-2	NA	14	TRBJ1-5	CASSLDRGDQPQHF
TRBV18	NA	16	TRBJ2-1	CASSPVSSGGTNEQFF
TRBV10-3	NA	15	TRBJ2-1	CAVTKGTGGLNEQFF
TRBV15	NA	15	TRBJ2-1	CATSRVEGNYNEQFF
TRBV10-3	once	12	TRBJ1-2	CATKEPGQVYTF
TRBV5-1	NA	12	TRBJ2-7	CASSLGGGEQYF
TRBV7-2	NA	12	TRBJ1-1	CASTPGQGRAFF
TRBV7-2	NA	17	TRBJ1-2	CASSPAGTGGAGRGYTF
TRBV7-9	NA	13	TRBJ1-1	CASTPWANTEAFF
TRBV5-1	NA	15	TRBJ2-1	CASSTDYSYYNEQFF
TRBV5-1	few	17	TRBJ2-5	CASSLAGTSGVKETQYF
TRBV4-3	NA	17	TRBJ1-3	CASSQDLNPPGGNTIYF
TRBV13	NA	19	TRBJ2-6	CASSPRPGTGESGANVLTF
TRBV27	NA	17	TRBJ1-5	CASSRRDRGNSNQPQHF